This T cell receptor beta chain was found in a study of T cells in Graves' hyperthyroidism and ophthalmopathy. Template material for amplifying TCR beta CDR3 regions consisted of RNA transcripts. An initial round of RT-PCR targeting the TCR CDR3 relied on the HTBI primer set. TCRdb used MiXCR to reprocess the multiplex PCR reads, holding one entry per CDR3 protein. Among hundreds of thousands of distinct CDR3 sequences listed, about 20% were seen once. The germline V and J ends were trimmed by 1 base and 5 bases, with 18 bases remaining between them. The CDR3 sequence is 18 residues long. Germline-derived CDR1 and CDR2 are SGHAT and FQDESV (reference sequence). This clonotype was observed at least ten times.

Sequencing was done on a sample of blood. This chain uses TRBV11-1 with TRBJ2-6; tentatively, D is TRBD2 (6 bases). The receptor was isolated from a woman in her late teens or twenties with Graves' hyperthyroidism. CDR3 sequence: CASSLGPRRARRANVLTF. CDR3 sequence (DNA): TGTGCCAGCAGCTTAGGCCCTAGGAGGGCCCGGAGGGCCAACGTCCTGACTTTC.